The 20 T cell receptor beta chains given below trace back to one sample, sequenced in a study of CD4 T cells in relation to SARS-CoV-2 and coronaviruses. The unexposed donors gave CD4+ T cells in 2011-2018, prior to COVID-19. After roughly ten days of culture, CD4+ T cells were isolated. Assay: immunoSEQ multiplex PCR; the TCRdb copy retains only in-frame clones and omits some. The sample has 10,000 to 15,000 clones, around 73% seen once. Their specific antigens are unknown. The source material was CD4+ T cells from PBMCs, cultured in vitro. Receptor source: a human donor in good health.

The J gene is TRBJ2-5, the V gene TRBV4-3; perhaps TRBD2 as D (5 bases). The V gene lost 0 bases and the J gene lost 2 bases, with 13 bases spanning the gap. This CDR3 is 16 amino acids long. Germline V gene sequence: CDR1 LGHNA, CDR2 YSLEER. CDR3 residues: CASSQDYGGPQETQYF. The CDR3 DNA reads TGCGCCAGCAGCCAAGACTATGGCGGGCCGCAAGAGACCCAGTACTTC.

J is TRBJ2-5 and V is TRBV18, with 10 bases that match TRBD1. The CDR3 covers 18 residues. Per germline, CDR1 KGHSH and CDR2 LQKENI. V lost 4 bases and J lost 1; bases outside the gene matches: 12. CDR3 in DNA: TGTGCCAGCTCACGGGACAGGGGAGAACGGGGGCTCCAAGAGACCCAGTACTTC. Its protein is CASSRDRGERGLQETQYF.

In DNA form, the CDR3 reads TGTGCCAGCAGCTTAGGCTCCTACGAGCAGTACTTC. As protein: CASSLGSYEQYF. The chain employs TRBV11-2 and TRBJ2-7, with D unclear. Germline CDR1 and CDR2: SGHAT and FQNNGV. The CDR3 is 12 amino acids. V was cut by 1 base and J by 0 bases, with 1 base left in between.

The chain links TRBV5-1 to TRBJ2-3; the D gene is possibly TRBD2 (6 bases). V lost 5 bases to trimming and J lost 1 base, with 11 bases between them. The germline CDR1 and CDR2 sequences are SGHRS and YFSETQ. This CDR3 spans 14 amino acids. The CDR3 reads CASRSGLRTDTQYF. CDR3 in DNA: TGCGCCAGCAGATCGGGACTCCGCACAGATACGCAGTATTTT.

This clone was observed once. This chain uses TRBV7-9 with TRBJ2-2, with TRBD1 as a possible D gene (5 bases). Germline CDR1 is SEHNR and CDR2 is FQNEAQ (reference sequence). The CDR3 runs to 17 residues. V gave up 5 bases and J gave up 1 base, with 17 bases separating them. The CDR3 sequence is CASSPPRVRVNTGELFF. CDR3 coding DNA: TGTGCCAGCAGCCCGCCCAGGGTAAGAGTGAACACCGGGGAGCTGTTTTTT.

This clone was found once. The J gene is TRBJ1-5, the V gene TRBV7-9; no definite D call. V was clipped by 5 bases and J by 0 bases, with 11 bases between them. This CDR3 contains 15 residues. Per the germline V gene, CDR1 is SEHNR and CDR2 is FQNEAQ (reference sequence). The CDR3 here is CASSPDGLSNQPQHF. CDR3 nucleotides: TGTGCCAGCAGCCCCGACGGACTTAGCAATCAGCCCCAGCATTTT.

The chain is built from TRBV7-2 and TRBJ2-1, with TRBD1 identical over 7 bases. The CDR3 extends over 12 amino acids. Germline trimming cut 6 bases from V and 13 bases from J; bases unmatched to any gene: 9. Germline CDR1 is SGHTA and CDR2 is FQGNSA. CDR3 DNA: TGTGCCAGCAGACTAACAGGGGATAAACAGTTCTTC. Translated, it gives CASRLTGDKQFF.

The genes are TRBV27 and TRBJ1-2; tentative D call: TRBD1 (5 bases). CDR3 size: 19 residues. Germline V gene sequence: CDR1 MNHEY, CDR2 SMNVEV (reference sequence). V was cut by 6 bases and J by 2 bases, with 28 bases left in between. CDR3 nucleotides: TGTGCCAGCAGGCACGAAAAAACTCCCAGTCCCAGGGTGAACTATGGCTACACCTTC. This translates into CASRHEKTPSPRVNYGYTF.

The V and J genes are TRBV27 and TRBJ2-1; 10 bases line up with TRBD2. Germline-derived CDR1 and CDR2 are MNHEY and SMNVEV (reference sequence). The CDR3 totals 15 residues. The V and J ends lost 5 bases and 2 bases, in that order; junction bases with no gene match: 3. The CDR3 coding sequence is TGTGCCAGCAGTCCTACTAGCGGGGCCTACAATGAGCAGTTCTTC. Translation: CASSPTSGAYNEQFF.

The J gene is TRBJ2-5, the V gene TRBV7-8; unclear D gene. This CDR3 is 14 amino acids long. The germline V gene encodes CDR1 SGHVS and CDR2 FQNEAQ. With 1 base removed from V and 4 bases from J, the gap between germline ends came to 10 bases. The CDR3 DNA is TGTGCCAGCAGCTTAGTTGGGAAGGGAGAGACCCAGTACTTC. Encoded protein: CASSLVGKGETQYF. Using reference TRBV7-8 and TRBJ2-5 for the parts outside the CDR3, the full variable domain is GAGVSQSPRYKVAKRGQDVALRCDPISGHVSLFWYQQALGQGPEFLTYFQNEAQLDKSGLPSDRFFAERPEGSVSTLKIQRTQQEDSAVYLCASSLVGKGETQYFGPGTRLLVL.

This clone came up a few times. V usage is TRBV5-1 and J usage is TRBJ2-3, with D hard to call. Germline V gives CDR1 SGHRS, CDR2 YFSETQ. The V and J ends lost 0 bases and 0 bases respectively, with 8 bases between them. This CDR3 has 15 amino acids. The CDR3 sequence is CASSLAAASTDTQYF. The CDR3 DNA sequence: TGCGCCAGCAGCTTGGCAGCAGCGAGCACAGATACGCAGTATTTT.

This chain connects TRBV2 to TRBJ2-1, with D hard to call. The V end was cut by 2 bases, the J end by 4 bases, with 6 bases between. In germline, CDR1 is SNHLY, CDR2 FYNNEI. This CDR3 comprises 13 residues. The CDR3 sequence is CASSELGYNEQFF. CDR3 bases: TGTGCCAGCAGTGAACTGGGTTACAATGAGCAGTTCTTC.

The DNA of the CDR3 is TGTGCCAGCAGTAAACGGTATGGTCGAGGCTACACCTTC. Translating it yields CASSKRYGRGYTF. The chain recombines TRBV6-5 with TRBJ1-2; no reliable D call. There are 13 residues in the CDR3. Germline V gene data show CDR1 as MNHEY and CDR2 as SVGAGI. V gave up 5 bases and J gave up 8 bases, with 15 bases separating them.

V gene TRBV4-1 combines with J gene TRBJ1-1; 9 nucleotides agree with TRBD1. This CDR3 contains 18 residues. The V gene end was trimmed by 0 bases and the J gene end by 0 bases; junction bases not matched to a gene: 8. Germline CDR1 is MGHRA and CDR2 is YSYEKL. CDR3 bases: TGCGCCAGCAGCCAAGATTGGGACAGGGTACTTTTGAACACTGAAGCTTTCTTT. This codes for CASSQDWDRVLLNTEAFF.

The gene calls are TRBV5-6 and TRBJ2-3, with unresolved D. Trimming took off 4 bases at V and 2 bases at J, with 5 bases between the two ends. Germline V lookup: CDR1 SGHDT, CDR2 YYEEEE. The CDR3 has 12 amino acids. CDR3 region: CASSGYTDTQYF. The CDR3 DNA is TGTGCCAGCAGCGGATACACAGATACGCAGTATTTT.

This clone is a singleton in its sample. The CDR3 loop reads CASRPTGGNNQPQHF. Written as DNA, the CDR3 is TGTGCCAGCAGACCGACAGGGGGGAACAATCAGCCCCAGCATTTT. The chain carries TRBV6-5 and TRBJ1-5; 9 bases agree with TRBD1. Per the germline V gene, CDR1 is MNHEY and CDR2 is SVGAGI. There are 15 residues in the CDR3. The junction had 6 bases not matched to a gene; V was cut back by 6 bases and J by 3 bases.

The rearrangement links TRBV6-5 to TRBJ2-2, with D perhaps matching TRBD1 (8 bases). The germline V gene encodes CDR1 MNHEY and CDR2 SVGAGI. The CDR3 runs 15 residues. V lost 6 bases and J lost 6, with 17 bases in between. CDR3 loop: CASSSNTGGAGELFF. The CDR3, as DNA: TGTGCCAGCAGCAGTAATACAGGGGGGGCCGGGGAGCTGTTTTTT.

The chain carries TRBV13 and TRBJ2-5, with TRBD2 matching 7 bases. Germline V gives CDR1 PRHDT, CDR2 FYEKMQ (reference sequence). The CDR3 has 15 residues. Trimming took 5 bases from V and 3 from J; bases not matched to a gene: 9. The CDR3 sequence is CASSRRGRAEETQYF. CDR3 nucleotides: TGTGCCAGCAGCCGGCGGGGGAGGGCTGAAGAGACCCAGTACTTC.

The V call is TRBV7-2, the J call TRBJ1-2, with TRBD1 matching 9 bases. This CDR3 has 13 amino acids. The germline V gene has CDR1 SGHTA and CDR2 FQGNSA. Trimming took 5 bases from V and 8 from J; bases not matched to a gene: 6. CDR3 sequence: CASSPDRGGGYTF. The CDR3 DNA sequence: TGTGCCAGCAGCCCCGACAGGGGGGGAGGCTACACCTTC.

This chain joins TRBV27 and TRBJ1-3, with TRBD1 matching 8 bases. The CDR3 is made up of 14 amino acids. After removal of 4 bases from V and 4 bases from J, the junction contained 3 bases not matched to a gene. Germline values: CDR1 MNHEY, CDR2 SMNVEV (reference sequence). Written as DNA, the CDR3 is TGTGCCAGCAGTTGGGGGACAGGCGGAAACACCATATATTTT. This codes for CASSWGTGGNTIYF.